The source of this TCR beta chain is a study of cytomegalovirus exposure and HLA in healthy donors. Study-level findings and limits: TCR beta V- and J-gene trimming was later associated with a missense DCLRE1C variant. HLA alleles showed associations with some 17,000 TCR beta sequences in a later analysis, at a 0.05 false discovery rate. Near-uniform donor sequencing depth was presumed by presence/absence analyses. Most of the TCR beta V segments (in an earlier analysis) were productive either about 87% or about 30% of the time.

Both 60 Vbeta primers and 13 Jbeta primers went into the PCR. Some clones are missing from TCRdb's copy, which holds only in-frame ones; the method was immunoSEQ multiplex PCR. The sample lists approximately 89,000 clones; roughly 80% were seen once. This clone appeared a few times. Antigen unknown. Unmatched junction bases numbered 7, after V lost 6 bases and J lost 6 bases. This CDR3 region has 14 residues. The germline V gene has CDR1 MNHNS and CDR2 SASEGT. This chain connects TRBV6-1 to TRBJ1-1, with 10 bases identical to TRBD1. This sequence was found in a human donor in good health. The source material was PBMCs. In DNA form, the CDR3 reads TGTGCCAGCAGCAGACCGGGACAGGGGTCTGAAGCTTTCTTT. Translating it yields CASSRPGQGSEAFF.